This T cell receptor beta chain was sequenced in a study of blood T cell repertoires in COVID-19. Across the whole study: COVID-19 samples, acute and convalescent, were from the United States, Italy and Spain. From T cells, B-cell-depleted T cells, or PBMCs came the material, which was cDNA or gDNA.

The CDR3 sequence is 21 residues long. The germline gives CDR1 MNHEY, CDR2 SVGEGT. The V gene lost 5 bases and the J gene lost 1 base, with 27 bases spanning the gap. Authors' analysis steps: Estimates of nucleated cell counts were drawn from the amplification of reference gene primers. Produced via immunoSEQ multiplex PCR; TCRdb's table is partial and in-frame only. V, J and clone size were drawn from that table, and D and trimming were deduced from the DNA. The data show 100,000 to 150,000 clones, approximately 88% seen once. The sequencing sample was made of peripheral blood. The clonotype originates from a man aged 65-85 years with active COVID-19. The chain joins TRBV6-2 or TRBV6-3 to TRBJ2-6; D perhaps matches TRBD2 (6 bases). The CDR3 sequence: CASSTRVEGWVVSSGANVLTF. The CDR3 coding sequence is TGTGCCAGCAGTACACGGGTGGAGGGCTGGGTCGTCAGTTCTGGGGCCAACGTCCTGACTTTC.